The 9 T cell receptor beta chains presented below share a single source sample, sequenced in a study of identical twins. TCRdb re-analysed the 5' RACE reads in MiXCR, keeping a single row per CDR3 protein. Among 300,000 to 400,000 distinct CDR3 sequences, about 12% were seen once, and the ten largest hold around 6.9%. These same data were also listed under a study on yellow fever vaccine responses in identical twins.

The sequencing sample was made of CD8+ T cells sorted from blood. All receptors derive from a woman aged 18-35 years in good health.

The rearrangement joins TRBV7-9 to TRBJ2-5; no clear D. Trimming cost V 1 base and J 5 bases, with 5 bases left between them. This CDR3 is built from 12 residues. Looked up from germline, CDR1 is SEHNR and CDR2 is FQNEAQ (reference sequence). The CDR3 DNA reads TGTGCCAGCAGCTTAGTAGAGGAGACCCAGTACTTC. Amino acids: CASSLVEETQYF. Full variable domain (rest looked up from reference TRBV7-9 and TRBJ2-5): DTGVSQNPRHKITKRGQNVTFRCDPISEHNRLYWYRQTLGQGPEFLTYFQNEAQLEKSRLLSDRFSAERPKGSFSTLEIQRTEQGDSAMYLCASSLVEETQYFGPGTRLLVL.

In DNA form, the CDR3 reads TGTGCCAGCAGTCCGCGGACTAGCGGGAGTGAGACCCAGTACTTC. Its protein is CASSPRTSGSETQYF. This chain uses TRBV27 with TRBJ2-5; 13 bases are shared with TRBD2. This CDR3 has 15 amino acids. Trimming at V came to 5 bases and at J to 5 bases, leaving 5 bases not matched to a gene. Germline V gives CDR1 MNHEY, CDR2 SMNVEV (reference sequence).

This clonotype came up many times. CDR3 in DNA: TGTGCCACCAGCAGAGATAGGGGGCCCTACAATGAGCAGTTCTTC. Translated: CATSRDRGPYNEQFF. The chain combines TRBV15 with TRBJ2-1, with TRBD1 matching 7 bases. Germline-derived CDR1 and CDR2 are LNHNV and YYDKDF (reference sequence). CDR3 length: 15 residues. V lost 0 bases to trimming and J lost 2 bases; unmatched junction nucleotides: 1.

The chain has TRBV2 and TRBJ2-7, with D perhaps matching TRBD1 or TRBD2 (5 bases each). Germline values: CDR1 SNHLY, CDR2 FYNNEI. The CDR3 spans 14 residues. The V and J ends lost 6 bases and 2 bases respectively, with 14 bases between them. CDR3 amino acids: CASSVRDQTYEQYV. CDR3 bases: TGTGCCAGCAGCGTCCGGGACCAAACCTACGAGCAGTACGTC.

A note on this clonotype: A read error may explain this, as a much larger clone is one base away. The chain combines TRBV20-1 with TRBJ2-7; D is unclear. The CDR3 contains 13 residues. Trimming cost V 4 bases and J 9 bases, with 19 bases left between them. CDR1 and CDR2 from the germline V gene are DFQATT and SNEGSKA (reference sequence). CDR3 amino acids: CSANQLPVNTQYF. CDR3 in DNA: TGCAGTGCTAACCAACTGCCCGTGAACACGCAGTACTTC.

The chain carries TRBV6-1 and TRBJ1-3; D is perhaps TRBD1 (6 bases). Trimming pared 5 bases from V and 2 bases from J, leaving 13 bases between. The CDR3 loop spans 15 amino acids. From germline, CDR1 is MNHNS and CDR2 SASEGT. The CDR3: CASSLGQSAGNTIYF. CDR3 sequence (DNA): TGTGCCAGCAGTCTTGGACAGTCAGCTGGAAACACCATATATTTT.

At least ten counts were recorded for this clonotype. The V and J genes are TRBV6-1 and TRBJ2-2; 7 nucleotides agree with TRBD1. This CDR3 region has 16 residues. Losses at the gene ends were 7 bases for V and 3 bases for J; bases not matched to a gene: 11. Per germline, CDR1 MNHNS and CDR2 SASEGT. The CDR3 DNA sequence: TGTGCCAGCAAGGAAGGGGGCCCCGGGGACACCGGGGAGCTGTTTTTT. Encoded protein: CASKEGGPGDTGELFF.

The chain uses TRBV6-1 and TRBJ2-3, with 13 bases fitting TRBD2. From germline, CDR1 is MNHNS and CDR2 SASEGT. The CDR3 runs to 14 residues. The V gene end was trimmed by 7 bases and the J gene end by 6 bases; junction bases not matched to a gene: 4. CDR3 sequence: CASTTSGRGDTQYF. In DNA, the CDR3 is TGTGCCAGCACAACTAGCGGGAGGGGGGATACGCAGTATTTT.

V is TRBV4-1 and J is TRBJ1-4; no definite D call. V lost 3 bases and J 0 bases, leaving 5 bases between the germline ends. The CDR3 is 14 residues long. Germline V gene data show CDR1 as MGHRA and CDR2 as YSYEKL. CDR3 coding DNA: TGCGCCAGCAGCCACAACCCAACTAATGAAAAACTGTTTTTT. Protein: CASSHNPTNEKLFF.